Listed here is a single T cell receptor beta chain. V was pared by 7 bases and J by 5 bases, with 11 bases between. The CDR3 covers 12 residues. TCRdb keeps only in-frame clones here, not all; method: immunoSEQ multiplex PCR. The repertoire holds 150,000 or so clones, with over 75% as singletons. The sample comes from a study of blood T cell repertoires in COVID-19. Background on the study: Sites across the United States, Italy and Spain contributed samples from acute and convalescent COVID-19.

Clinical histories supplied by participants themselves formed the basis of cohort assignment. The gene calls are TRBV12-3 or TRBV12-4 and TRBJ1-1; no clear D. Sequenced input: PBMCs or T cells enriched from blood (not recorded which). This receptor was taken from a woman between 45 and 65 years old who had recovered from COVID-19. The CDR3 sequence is CASTIHGTEAFF. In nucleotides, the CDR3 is TGTGCCAGCACCATACATGGTACTGAAGCTTTCTTT.